The count of the clone carrying this T cell receptor beta chain is one. V dropped 3 bases and J dropped 4; count of bases not matched to a gene: 11. Germline CDR1 is LNHDA and CDR2 is SQIVND (reference sequence). This CDR3 region has 17 residues. This entry comes from a study of blood T cell repertoires in COVID-19. Under the authors' procedure: Amplification of reference gene primers was used by the study to estimate nucleated cell counts. The data were produced by immunoSEQ multiplex PCR, yet TCRdb's version contains in-frame clones alone and is incomplete. V and J calls plus clone size are reproduced from that table; the DNA served to infer D and trimming. The table records about 150,000 clones, over 70% of them present only once.

The TCR comes from a man aged 80 or over with acute or convalescent COVID-19. Sequenced sample: peripheral blood. The V gene is TRBV19, the J gene TRBJ1-5; 8 positions agree with TRBD1. The CDR3, as DNA: TGTGCCAGTAGTATGTATAATACAGGGGGTAATAATCAGCCCCAGCATTTT. Translating gives CASSMYNTGGNNQPQHF.